These T cell receptor beta chains were read from a single sample in a study of brain T cells in children with intractable seizures. Data came from immunoSEQ multiplex PCR; TCRdb stores just in-frame clones and leaves some out. The sample shows about 110,000 clones, 94% of them seen only once. The sample consisted of peripheral blood, taken at surgery. These receptors came from a boy under two years old with hemimegalencephaly and intractable seizures. CDR3s include the opening cysteine and the closing phenylalanine or tryptophan. Each record gives: D gene, V gene, J gene, clone size, CDR3 protein, CDR3 DNA. D genes are given only for firm matches. Clone size, where shown, is once, few, many, or a class for clones that have expanded.

.	TRBV19	TRBJ2-4	.	CASSESGKNIQYF	TGTGCCAGTAGCGAGAGCGGGAAAAACATTCAGTACTTC
TRBD1	TRBV28	TRBJ2-1	.	CASSFRDRSYNEQFF	TGTGCCAGCAGTTTCCGGGACAGAAGCTACAATGAGCAGTTCTTC
TRBD2	TRBV11-2	TRBJ2-3	.	CASSAGLAGALSTDTQYF	TGTGCCAGCAGCGCGGGACTAGCGGGAGCACTTAGCACAGATACGCAGTATTTT
.	TRBV7-9	TRBJ1-2	.	CASRAGEGAGYTF	TGTGCCAGCAGGGCAGGGGAAGGGGCTGGCTACACCTTC
TRBD1	TRBV19	TRBJ1-5	few	CASSVTGGNQPQHF	TGTGCCAGTAGCGTCACAGGGGGCAATCAGCCCCAGCATTTT
TRBD1	TRBV27	TRBJ1-5	.	CASKVTGSNQPQHF	TGTGCCAGCAAGGTGACAGGGAGCAATCAGCCCCAGCATTTT
TRBD2	TRBV27	TRBJ2-7	.	CASSLRGTSGRIPYEQYF	TGTGCCAGCAGTTTACGGGGGACTAGCGGGAGGATACCATACGAGCAGTACTTC
.	TRBV5-1	TRBJ2-1	.	CASSLAASEEQFF	TGCGCCAGCAGCTTGGCGGCTAGCGAGGAGCAGTTCTTC
.	TRBV7-2	TRBJ1-6	.	CASSIPTAPGSPLHF	TGTGCCAGCAGCATACCGACAGCGCCGGGGTCACCCCTCCACTTT
TRBD2	TRBV5-1	TRBJ2-2	.	CASSLVPGTSPTGELFF	TGCGCCAGCAGCTTGGTTCCCGGGACTAGCCCCACCGGGGAGCTGTTTTTT
.	TRBV6-2/TRBV6-3	TRBJ2-7	.	CASSLSRWGEQYF	TGTGCCAGCAGCCTATCGAGGTGGGGCGAGCAGTACTTC
.	TRBV28	TRBJ2-3	.	CASSLPPGRGGDTQYF	TGTGCCAGCAGTTTACCTCCCGGGCGAGGTGGAGATACGCAGTATTTT
TRBD1	TRBV27	TRBJ2-7	.	CASSPKPPRDRVAYEQYF	TGTGCCAGCAGTCCGAAACCCCCCCGGGACAGGGTAGCCTACGAGCAGTACTTC
TRBD2	TRBV7-2	TRBJ2-7	.	CASSLVGLAGGLEQYF	TGTGCCAGCAGCTTAGTGGGACTAGCGGGAGGATTGGAGCAGTACTTC
TRBD1	TRBV2	TRBJ1-2	.	CASSEETGAYYGYTF	TGTGCCAGCAGTGAAGAGACAGGGGCCTACTATGGCTACACCTTC
.	TRBV21-1	TRBJ2-7	.	CASSKVRDHFFYEQYF	TGTGCCAGCAGCAAAGTCCGGGACCACTTCTTCTACGAGCAGTACTTC
.	TRBV9	TRBJ2-3	once	CASSVTSGGSGTQYF	TGTGCCAGCAGCGTTACCTCCGGAGGGTCGGGTACGCAGTATTTT
.	TRBV6-1	TRBJ1-3	.	CASSGLRLLSSGNTIYF	TGTGCCAGCAGTGGGCTACGACTTCTCAGCTCTGGAAACACCATATATTTT
TRBD2	TRBV9	TRBJ2-1	.	CASSVASSGYNEQFF	TGTGCCAGCAGCGTTGCGTCTAGCGGTTACAATGAGCAGTTCTTC
TRBD2	TRBV28	TRBJ2-2	.	CASRAGQGRAGELFF	TGTGCCAGCAGGGCAGGACAAGGGAGGGCCGGGGAGCTGTTTTTT
.	TRBV27	TRBJ2-6	.	CASSPLSGANVLTF	TGTGCCAGCAGTCCACTCTCTGGGGCCAACGTCCTGACTTTC
.	TRBV20-1	TRBJ1-1	.	CSASALYSTEAFF	TGCAGTGCTAGTGCTCTTTACAGCACTGAAGCTTTCTTT
.	TRBV6-5	TRBJ1-6	.	CASRTVGTTNSPLHF	TGTGCCAGCAGAACAGTCGGGACAACCAATTCACCCCTCCACTTT
.	TRBV5-1	TRBJ1-2	.	CASKGRRSYGYTF	TGCGCCAGTAAAGGTCGGCGGAGCTATGGCTACACCTTC
.	TRBV4-3	TRBJ2-3	.	CASSQGGSGTSTDTQYF	TGCGCCAGCAGCCAAGGTGGGTCCGGGACTAGCACAGATACGCAGTATTTT
TRBD2	TRBV4-3	TRBJ2-1	.	CASSQDRLAGLNEQFF	TGCGCCAGCAGCCAAGACAGACTAGCGGGTCTCAATGAGCAGTTCTTC
.	TRBV27	TRBJ2-7	.	CASSLAGSYEQYF	TGTGCCAGCAGTTTAGCGGGCTCCTACGAGCAGTACTTC
TRBD2	TRBV10-2	TRBJ2-1	.	CASSEGLAGRNEQFF	TGCGCCAGCAGTGAGGGCCTAGCGGGCCGAAATGAGCAGTTCTTC
.	TRBV6-5	TRBJ1-3	.	CASSRKSSGNTIYF	TGTGCCAGCAGTCGGAAGAGCTCTGGAAACACCATATATTTT
TRBD2	TRBV27	TRBJ2-1	.	CASSSGTSGRSEQFF	TGTGCCAGCAGCTCCGGGACTAGCGGGAGAAGTGAGCAGTTCTTC
TRBD1	TRBV5-1	TRBJ1-5	.	CASSLGTGHQPQHF	TGCGCCAGCAGCTTGGGGACAGGTCATCAGCCCCAGCATTTT
TRBD1	TRBV6-5	TRBJ1-3	.	CASLPRGLGNTIYF	TGTGCCAGTCTCCCCAGGGGGCTAGGAAACACCATATATTTT
TRBD2	TRBV4-2	TRBJ2-7	.	CASSQDWTSGRYEQYF	TGTGCCAGCAGCCAAGATTGGACTAGCGGGAGGTACGAGCAGTACTTC
.	TRBV28	TRBJ1-1	.	CASSSFGEVTMDTEAFF	TGTGCCAGCAGTTCTTTTGGGGAGGTTACCATGGACACTGAAGCTTTCTTT
.	TRBV5-1	TRBJ1-1	.	CASSSTGFTEAFF	TGCGCCAGCAGCTCTACAGGGTTTACTGAAGCTTTCTTT
.	TRBV6-2/TRBV6-3	TRBJ2-3	.	CASSPPGTQYF	TGTGCCAGCAGCCCCCCAGGGACGCAGTATTTT
.	TRBV28	TRBJ2-1	.	CASSLSLRERTYNEQFF	TGTGCCAGCAGTTTATCTCTCCGGGAGCGAACCTACAATGAGCAGTTCTTC